The 3 T cell receptor beta chains presented below share a single source sample, sequenced in a study of cytomegalovirus exposure and HLA in healthy donors. The primer mix had 60 Vbeta and 13 Jbeta primers. This table comes from immunoSEQ multiplex PCR, and its TCRdb copy is limited to in-frame clones, with some not included. In the table there are fewer than 250,000 clones, roughly 80% of which are singletons. Input material: PBMCs. The source of these receptors is a man aged 25-45 years in good health and CMV-seronegative.

This clone showed up just a few times. The chain combines TRBV10-3 with TRBJ2-3; no clear D. Deletions cut 7 bases from V and 1 base from J, with 9 bases between. CDR1 and CDR2 from the germline V gene are ENHRY and SYGVKD. The CDR3 covers 13 residues. CDR3 DNA sequence: TGTGCCATCAACCTGGCGGGCACAGATACGCAGTATTTT. It is translated as CAINLAGTDTQYF.

This clone was seen a handful of times. The chain couples TRBV9 to TRBJ1-1; D remains unclear. V was shortened by 6 bases and J by 1 base, with 22 bases between the two germline ends. Germline V CDR1 and CDR2: SGDLS, YYNGEE. This CDR3 has 17 residues. The chain's CDR3 is CASILQVSHKGNTEAFF. CDR3 nucleotides: TGTGCCAGCATCCTGCAGGTTTCTCACAAAGGGAACACTGAAGCTTTCTTT.

This clone has a single count. The chain recombines TRBV5-8 with TRBJ2-1; weak D call: TRBD2 (6 bases). Germline assignment: CDR1 SGHTS and CDR2 YDEGEE. The CDR3 runs 15 residues. V gave up 0 bases and J gave up 2 bases, with 9 bases separating them. The CDR3: CASSLVTGAYNEQFF. CDR3 nucleotides: TGTGCCAGCAGCTTGGTTACGGGGGCCTACAATGAGCAGTTCTTC.